This TCR beta chain was recovered during a study of blood T cell repertoires in COVID-19. In the study overall: Both acute and convalescent COVID-19 samples were obtained from the United States, Italy and Spain. The analysed material was cDNA or gDNA that came from T cells, B-cell-depleted T cells, or PBMCs.

This CDR3 is built from 12 residues. CDR1 and CDR2 (germline): WSHSY, SAAADI. Trimming removed 2 bases from V and 12 bases from J; junction bases left unmatched: 3. Authors' analysis steps: Amplification from reference gene primers served as the basis for estimated nucleated cell counts. Profiling relied on immunoSEQ multiplex PCR, and the TCRdb table lists in-frame clones only, not all of them. V, J and clone size were drawn from that table, and D and trimming were deduced from the DNA. The table includes under 250,000 clones, 75% to 90% detected once. The chain recombines TRBV10-2 with TRBJ1-1, with 10 bases fitting TRBD1. The TCR sequence derives from a middle-aged man with acute or convalescent COVID-19. Input material: peripheral blood. The CDR3, as DNA: TGCGCCAGCAGTGAGGGGGACAGGGGAACTTTCTTT. It translates to CASSEGDRGTFF.